A selection of T cell receptor beta chains follows, all from one sample in a study of vaccination effects on CD4 cells after COVID-19. Antigens for these TCRs are unknown. Some clones are missing from TCRdb's copy, which holds only in-frame ones; the method was immunoSEQ multiplex PCR. Counted here are approximately 28,000 clones, over 70% occurring once; the ten biggest clones make up more than 12%. The starting material was CD4+ T cells from PBMCs cultured with HCoV-229E spike peptides, obtained after COVID-19 vaccination. The receptors were gathered from a human donor who received a COVID-19 vaccine. The CDR3 runs from the conserved cysteine through the conserved F or W. D genes are given only for firm matches. Only part of the rows carry a size: once, few, many, or a class if the clone is expanded.

v_call: TRBV18; d_call: .; clone_size: .; j_call: TRBJ1-4; cdr3_nt: TGTGCCAGCTCACCACCGGGGGTCTTCGAAAAACTGTTTTTT; cdr3_aa: CASSPPGVFEKLFF
v_call: TRBV11-3; d_call: .; clone_size: .; j_call: TRBJ1-1; cdr3_nt: TGTGCCAGCAGCTTAGCTTCAAGCACTGAAGCTTTCTTT; cdr3_aa: CASSLASSTEAFF
v_call: TRBV14; d_call: TRBD1; clone_size: .; j_call: TRBJ1-1; cdr3_nt: TGTGCCAGCAGCCAATCAAACAGGGGGAGGGCTTTCTTT; cdr3_aa: CASSQSNRGRAFF
v_call: TRBV6-5; d_call: .; clone_size: .; j_call: TRBJ2-6; cdr3_nt: TGTGCCAGCAGTTATGCGGGGTCTGGGGCCAACGTCCTGACTTTC; cdr3_aa: CASSYAGSGANVLTF
v_call: TRBV6-1; d_call: .; clone_size: .; j_call: TRBJ1-6; cdr3_nt: TGTGCCAGCAGTGTCCACCTAGACCGAGTTAATTCACCCCTCCACTTT; cdr3_aa: CASSVHLDRVNSPLHF
v_call: TRBV6-5; d_call: .; clone_size: .; j_call: TRBJ2-7; cdr3_nt: TGTGCCAGCAGTTACTCGAGTGGGCCACAATACTACGAGCAGTACTTC; cdr3_aa: CASSYSSGPQYYEQYF
v_call: TRBV25-1; d_call: .; clone_size: .; j_call: TRBJ2-1; cdr3_nt: TGTGCCAGCAGTGCCACTAGGGTCGGGGAGCAGTTCTTC; cdr3_aa: CASSATRVGEQFF
v_call: TRBV12-3/TRBV12-4; d_call: .; clone_size: .; j_call: TRBJ1-1; cdr3_nt: TGTGCCAGCAGTTTATTTCGGAGGGCTGAAGCTTTCTTT; cdr3_aa: CASSLFRRAEAFF
v_call: TRBV5-6; d_call: .; clone_size: .; j_call: TRBJ1-3; cdr3_nt: TGTGCCAGCAGCTTGGGTCAGGGTTATGGAAACACCATATATTTT; cdr3_aa: CASSLGQGYGNTIYF
v_call: TRBV2; d_call: .; clone_size: few; j_call: TRBJ1-2; cdr3_nt: TGTGCCAGCAGTGTAGAGGAAAGCTATGGCTACACCTTC; cdr3_aa: CASSVEESYGYTF
v_call: TRBV3-1/TRBV3-2; d_call: .; clone_size: few; j_call: TRBJ1-6; cdr3_nt: TGTGCCAGCAGCCACGCAGGGAGCAGCAATTCACCCCTCCACTTT; cdr3_aa: CASSHAGSSNSPLHF
v_call: TRBV7-2; d_call: .; clone_size: .; j_call: TRBJ1-2; cdr3_nt: TGTGCCAGCAGCTTAGGTTCGGCAGGTCCTGCTGGCTACACCTTC; cdr3_aa: CASSLGSAGPAGYTF
v_call: TRBV4-2; d_call: .; clone_size: .; j_call: TRBJ2-3; cdr3_nt: TGTGCCAGCAGCCAAGATTTGGTGGGCACAGATACGCAGTATTTT; cdr3_aa: CASSQDLVGTDTQYF
v_call: TRBV5-1; d_call: .; clone_size: .; j_call: TRBJ2-3; cdr3_nt: TGCGCCAGCAGCTTGGGTCCCTTGGGAGATACGCAGTATTTT; cdr3_aa: CASSLGPLGDTQYF
v_call: TRBV2; d_call: TRBD1; clone_size: .; j_call: TRBJ1-2; cdr3_nt: TGTGCCAGCAGCCCATACGGGACAGATGGCTACACCTTC; cdr3_aa: CASSPYGTDGYTF
v_call: TRBV18; d_call: .; clone_size: .; j_call: TRBJ1-4; cdr3_nt: TGTGCCAGCTCACCAAGGTCCAGGTCGAATTCTGCAACTAATGAAAAACTGTTTTTT; cdr3_aa: CASSPRSRSNSATNEKLFF
v_call: TRBV9; d_call: .; clone_size: .; j_call: TRBJ2-7; cdr3_nt: TGTGCCAGCAGCCCTATCTGGGGATCAACTGACAAGGCCTACGAGCAGTACTTC; cdr3_aa: CASSPIWGSTDKAYEQYF
v_call: TRBV6-5; d_call: TRBD2; clone_size: .; j_call: TRBJ2-5; cdr3_nt: TGTGCCAGCAGTTTAAAGACTAGCCCACGGGAGACCCAGTACTTC; cdr3_aa: CASSLKTSPRETQYF
v_call: TRBV12-5; d_call: TRBD2; clone_size: few; j_call: TRBJ2-1; cdr3_nt: TGTGCTAGTGGTTCTAGCGGGAGGGTTTACAATGAGCAGTTCTTC; cdr3_aa: CASGSSGRVYNEQFF
v_call: TRBV29-1; d_call: .; clone_size: .; j_call: TRBJ1-5; cdr3_nt: TGCAGCGTTGATCCAGGAGGCAATCAGCCCCAGCATTTT; cdr3_aa: CSVDPGGNQPQHF
v_call: TRBV11-2; d_call: .; clone_size: .; j_call: TRBJ2-5; cdr3_nt: TGTGCCAGCAGCCAAGACAGGTTAGAGACCCAGTACTTC; cdr3_aa: CASSQDRLETQYF
v_call: TRBV7-2; d_call: .; clone_size: .; j_call: TRBJ2-1; cdr3_nt: TGTGCCAGCAGAGTGGGTATGAATGAGCAGTTCTTC; cdr3_aa: CASRVGMNEQFF
v_call: TRBV27; d_call: .; clone_size: .; j_call: TRBJ1-5; cdr3_nt: TGTGCCAGCAGTTTAGGAGGCCCAGCTAGCAATCAGCCCCAGCATTTT; cdr3_aa: CASSLGGPASNQPQHF
v_call: TRBV6-5; d_call: TRBD1; clone_size: .; j_call: TRBJ1-4; cdr3_nt: TGTGCCAGCAGTACTCGACAGGGGACTGAAAAACTGTTTTTT; cdr3_aa: CASSTRQGTEKLFF
v_call: TRBV7-9; d_call: .; clone_size: few; j_call: TRBJ2-7; cdr3_nt: TGTGCCAGCAGCTTTCTTCAGTCCGAGCAGTACTTC; cdr3_aa: CASSFLQSEQYF
v_call: TRBV11-3; d_call: .; clone_size: .; j_call: TRBJ2-3; cdr3_nt: TGTGCCAGCAGCTTAGGGGGACTCCACACAGATACGCAGTATTTT; cdr3_aa: CASSLGGLHTDTQYF
v_call: TRBV6-5; d_call: TRBD1; clone_size: .; j_call: TRBJ1-2; cdr3_nt: TGTGCCAGCAGTTCAGGACAGGTTAACTATGGCTACACCTTC; cdr3_aa: CASSSGQVNYGYTF
v_call: TRBV5-1; d_call: TRBD1; clone_size: few; j_call: TRBJ1-2; cdr3_nt: TGCGCCAGCAGCGAACCCGGGACAGCCGTCCGAAGTAACTATGGCTACACCTTC; cdr3_aa: CASSEPGTAVRSNYGYTF
v_call: TRBV10-1; d_call: .; clone_size: .; j_call: TRBJ1-6; cdr3_nt: TGCGCCAGCACTCGGGACCTGGGGAATTCACCCCTCCACTTT; cdr3_aa: CASTRDLGNSPLHF
v_call: TRBV9; d_call: TRBD2; clone_size: .; j_call: TRBJ2-1; cdr3_nt: TGTGCCAGCAGCGTAGTGAGCGGGGGCCCTTACAATGAGCAGTTCTTC; cdr3_aa: CASSVVSGGPYNEQFF
v_call: TRBV18; d_call: TRBD2; clone_size: .; j_call: TRBJ2-3; cdr3_nt: TGTGCCAGCTCACTATCAGTACCACTAGCGGACAGCACAGATACGCAGTATTTT; cdr3_aa: CASSLSVPLADSTDTQYF
v_call: TRBV5-8; d_call: TRBD2; clone_size: medium-sized; j_call: TRBJ2-5; cdr3_nt: TGTGCCAGCAGCGCGGGACTAGCGGGAGCAGAGACCCAGTACTTC; cdr3_aa: CASSAGLAGAETQYF
v_call: TRBV12-3/TRBV12-4; d_call: .; clone_size: .; j_call: TRBJ1-2; cdr3_nt: TGTGCCAGCAGTTTAGGGCAGACCTATGGCTACACCTTC; cdr3_aa: CASSLGQTYGYTF
v_call: TRBV7-9; d_call: .; clone_size: .; j_call: TRBJ2-3; cdr3_nt: TGTGCCAGCAGCTTCTGGGCGTCGGTGGGGGATACGCAGTATTTT; cdr3_aa: CASSFWASVGDTQYF